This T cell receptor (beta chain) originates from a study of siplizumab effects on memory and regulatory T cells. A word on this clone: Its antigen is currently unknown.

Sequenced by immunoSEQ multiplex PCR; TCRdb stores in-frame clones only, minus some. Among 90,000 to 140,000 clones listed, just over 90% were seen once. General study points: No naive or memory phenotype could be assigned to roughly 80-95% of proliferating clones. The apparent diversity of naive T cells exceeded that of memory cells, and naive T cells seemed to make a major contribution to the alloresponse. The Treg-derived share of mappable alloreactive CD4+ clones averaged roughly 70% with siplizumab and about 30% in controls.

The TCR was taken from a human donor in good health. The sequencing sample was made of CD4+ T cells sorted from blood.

The CDR3 protein is CASSESGGLPQHF. CDR3 DNA: TGCGCCAGCAGTGAGTCCGGCGGCTTGCCCCAGCATTTT. V gene TRBV10-2 combines with J gene TRBJ1-5; no clear D. CDR1 and CDR2 (germline): WSHSY, SAAADI. V lost 0 bases and J 9 bases, leaving 9 bases between the germline ends. The CDR3 consists of 13 residues.